The 21 T cell receptor beta chains presented below share a single source sample, sequenced in a study of graft-versus-host responses after intestinal transplantation. This table comes from immunoSEQ multiplex PCR, and its TCRdb copy is limited to in-frame clones, with some not included. The sample has about 120,000 clones, 85% to 95% seen once; the top ten hold around 3%. Antigen specificity for these receptors is unknown. Specimen: unstimulated CD8+ T cells sorted from spleen or lymph node cells, collected before intestinal transplant. All receptors derive from a human donor who received an intestinal transplant.

The chain combines TRBV19 with TRBJ2-7, with TRBD2 matching over 9 bases. The J segment lost 1 base and the V segment lost 3 bases, leaving 10 bases of the junction unmatched. Germline CDR1 is LNHDA and CDR2 is SQIVND (reference sequence). The CDR3 spans 17 residues. CDR3 bases: TGTGCCAGTAGTATGGTAGCGGGAGCTTCATCGTCCTACGAGCAGTACTTC. Amino acids: CASSMVAGASSSYEQYF.

V and J are TRBV7-6 and TRBJ1-5; no definite D call. Trimming took 1 base from V and 5 from J, leaving 6 bases between them. Germline V lookup: CDR1 SGHVS, CDR2 FNYEAQ. The CDR3 spans 13 residues. The CDR3 sequence: CASSLGDYQPQHF. The DNA for the CDR3 is TGTGCCAGCAGCTTAGGCGATTATCAGCCCCAGCATTTT.

This clone appeared a single time. This CDR3 is CASSYSGQEQYF. CDR3 DNA sequence: TGTGCCAGCAGTTACTCGGGACAGGAGCAGTACTTC. The chain is built from TRBV6-5 and TRBJ2-7; 7 bases map to TRBD1. Germline loops: CDR1 MNHEY, CDR2 SVGAGI. J gave up 7 bases and V 0 bases, and 0 bases lay outside the gene matches. The length of the CDR3 is 12 residues.

This chain connects TRBV27 to TRBJ1-1; TRBD1 might be the D (6 bases). The CDR3 loop spans 12 amino acids. In germline, CDR1 is MNHEY, CDR2 SMNVEV (reference sequence). The germline V and J ends were trimmed by 9 bases and 5 bases, with 13 bases remaining between them. CDR3 nucleotide sequence: TGTGCCAGTTATACAGGGCGTACTGAAGCTTTCTTT. Translated, it gives CASYTGRTEAFF.

The chain carries TRBV2 and TRBJ2-7; the match to TRBD2 covers 9 bases. The germline V gene encodes CDR1 SNHLY and CDR2 FYNNEI. The CDR3 has 14 amino acids. With V trimmed by 4 bases and J by 3 bases, 4 bases remained unmatched. CDR3 in amino acids: CASSVTSGNYEQYF. CDR3 bases: TGTGCCAGCAGTGTGACTAGCGGTAACTACGAGCAGTACTTC. The full variable domain, rest sourced from reference TRBV2 and TRBJ2-7, is EPEVTQTPSHQVTQMGQEVILRCVPISNHLYFYWYRQILGQKVEFLVSFYNNEISEKSEIFDDQFSVERPDGSNFTLKIRSTKLEDSAMYFCASSVTSGNYEQYFGPGTRLTVT.

This clone was seen only once. This chain joins TRBV9 and TRBJ2-2, with D perhaps matching TRBD2 (6 bases). Deletions cut 0 bases from V and 6 bases from J, with 15 bases between. The germline V gene encodes CDR1 SGDLS and CDR2 YYNGEE. The CDR3 covers 16 residues. CDR3 sequence: CASSVATGVAAGELFF. The CDR3 region has the DNA TGTGCCAGCAGCGTAGCCACCGGAGTAGCGGCCGGGGAGCTGTTTTTT.

This clone was counted a single time. V and J are TRBV7-9 and TRBJ2-7; 7 nucleotides agree with TRBD1. The junction had 9 bases not matched to a gene; V was cut back by 5 bases and J by 2 bases. Germline V gene sequence: CDR1 SEHNR, CDR2 FQNEAQ (reference sequence). CDR3 length: 15 residues. The CDR3 here is CASSQSWDSPYEQYF. The CDR3 nucleotides are TGTGCCAGCAGCCAGTCCTGGGACAGTCCCTACGAGCAGTACTTC.

V usage is TRBV15 and J usage is TRBJ1-4; the D is unclear. Germline loops: CDR1 LNHNV, CDR2 YYDKDF (reference sequence). V lost 6 bases and J lost 11, with 16 bases in between. This CDR3 region has 13 residues. CDR3 region: CATSPNPPGKLFF. The CDR3 DNA reads as TGTGCCACCAGTCCTAACCCCCCCGGGAAACTGTTTTTT.

The chain employs TRBV7-9 and TRBJ1-1; 7 bases are shared with TRBD1. From germline, CDR1 is SEHNR and CDR2 FQNEAQ (reference sequence). The CDR3 has 15 residues. V shed 4 bases, J shed 4 bases, and the junction held 9 bases outside the gene matches. The CDR3 loop is CASSSSSTGTTEAFF. In nucleotides, the CDR3 is TGTGCCAGCAGCTCCTCATCGACAGGGACCACTGAAGCTTTCTTT.

The J gene is TRBJ2-7, the V gene TRBV27; 11 bases are a match to TRBD2. J lost 1 base, V lost 6 bases, and 5 bases had no gene match. CDR3 length: 15 amino acids. Germline V gene sequence: CDR1 MNHEY, CDR2 SMNVEV (reference sequence). In DNA form, the CDR3 reads TGTGCCAGCAGCCTACTAGCGGGAGAGTCCTACGAGCAGTACTTC. It yields the protein CASSLLAGESYEQYF.

The table lists this clone with a count of one. The J gene is TRBJ2-1, the V gene TRBV12-5; TRBD2 agrees at 10 bases. Germline V gene sequence: CDR1 LGHNT, CDR2 FRNRAP. There are 22 residues in the CDR3. Trimming at V came to 1 base and at J to 4 bases, leaving 22 bases not matched to a gene. The CDR3 protein is CASGLDGGHLPGRTSGYNEQFF. For the CDR3, the DNA is TGTGCTAGTGGTTTGGACGGAGGTCATCTCCCCGGTCGGACTAGCGGTTACAATGAGCAGTTCTTC.

The DNA for the CDR3 is TGTGCCAGCAGCGCCGGGACGTACAATGAGCAGTTCTTC. Amino acids: CASSAGTYNEQFF. This chain joins TRBV9 and TRBJ2-1; D possibly matches TRBD1 or TRBD2 (5 bases each). This CDR3 spans 13 amino acids. CDR1 SGDLS and CDR2 YYNGEE come from the germline V gene. The germline V and J ends were trimmed by 3 bases and 4 bases, with 8 bases remaining between them.

CDR3 residues: CATSSSGVAGGTYEQYF. The CDR3 bases are TGTGCCACCAGCAGCTCCGGGGTAGCGGGAGGAACCTACGAGCAGTACTTC. The V gene is TRBV15, the J gene TRBJ2-7; 10 positions match TRBD2. This CDR3 comprises 17 residues. The trim removed 3 bases at V and 2 bases at J, leaving 10 bases unmatched. Looked up from germline, CDR1 is LNHNV and CDR2 is YYDKDF (reference sequence). Supplemented by reference TRBV15 and TRBJ2-7, the full variable domain reads DAMVIQNPRYQVTQFGKPVTLSCSQTLNHNVMYWYQQKSSQAPKLLFHYYDKDFNNEADTPDNFQSRRPNTSFCFLDIRSPGLGDTAMYLCATSSSGVAGGTYEQYFGPGTRLTVT.

This rearrangement joins TRBV6-5 to TRBJ1-2; 9 positions agree with TRBD1. CDR3 size: 14 residues. Trimming removed 7 bases from V and 3 bases from J; junction bases left unmatched: 6. Looked up from germline, CDR1 is MNHEY and CDR2 is SVGAGI. DNA of the CDR3: TGTGCCAGCATCGACCGGGACAGGGACTATGGCTACACCTTC. Translating gives CASIDRDRDYGYTF.

The rearrangement uses TRBV19 and TRBJ1-5; 7 nucleotides line up with TRBD1. The junction had 8 bases not matched to a gene; V was cut back by 3 bases and J by 0 bases. The CDR3 totals 17 residues. Germline CDR1 reads LNHDA; CDR2 reads SQIVND (reference sequence). The CDR3: CASSMGRTGYSNQPQHF. The CDR3 bases are TGTGCCAGTAGTATGGGTAGGACAGGTTATAGCAATCAGCCCCAGCATTTT. Full variable domain (missing parts from reference TRBV19 and TRBJ1-5): DGGITQSPKYLFRKEGQNVTLSCEQNLNHDAMYWYRQDPGQGLRLIYYSQIVNDFQKGDIAEGYSVSREKKESFPLTVTSAQKNPTAFYLCASSMGRTGYSNQPQHFGDGTRLSIL.

The V and J genes are TRBV6-1 and TRBJ1-4, with no clear D. The germline gives CDR1 MNHNS, CDR2 SASEGT. V lost 1 base and J lost 7, with 10 bases in between. The CDR3 extends over 14 amino acids. DNA for the CDR3: TGTGCCAGCAGTGAAGGGAGTAGGCCTGAAAAACTGTTTTTT. Translating gives CASSEGSRPEKLFF.

This sequence joins TRBV5-6 and TRBJ2-7; TRBD2 is a possible D gene (6 bases). Germline V CDR1 and CDR2: SGHDT, YYEEEE. Trimming took off 4 bases at V and 2 bases at J, with 10 bases between the two ends. The CDR3 consists of 13 residues. The CDR3 protein is CASSVGLTYEQYF. The CDR3 region has the DNA TGTGCCAGCAGCGTGGGACTTACCTACGAGCAGTACTTC.

This chain joins TRBV5-6 and TRBJ2-5; 7 positions agree with TRBD2. With the DNA end fitting TRBJ2-7 better, the J assignment may be wrong. CDR1 is SGHDT and CDR2 is YYEEEE in the germline V gene. This CDR3 is built from 13 residues. The CDR3 region is CASSPGTTYEQYF. The DNA for the CDR3 is TGTGCCAGCAGCCCCGGGACTACCTACGAGCAGTACTTC.

This chain joins TRBV11-3 and TRBJ2-7; weak D call: TRBD2 (5 bases). Germline CDR1 and CDR2: SGHNT and YENEEA. V was shortened by 2 bases and J by 0 bases, with 11 bases between the two germline ends. The CDR3 sequence is 15 residues long. The CDR3 DNA reads TGTGCCAGCAGCTTATACAGCGGTTCCTCCTACGAGCAGTACTTC. It translates to CASSLYSGSSYEQYF. Using reference TRBV11-3 and TRBJ2-7 for the parts outside the CDR3, the full variable domain is EAGVVQSPRYKIIEKKQPVAFWCNPISGHNTLYWYLQNLGQGPELLIRYENEEAVDDSQLPKDRFSAERLKGVDSTLKIQPAELGDSAVYLCASSLYSGSSYEQYFGPGTRLTVT.

The chain employs TRBV11-2 and TRBJ2-1; TRBD2 agrees at 12 bases. Germline CDR1 reads SGHAT; CDR2 reads FQNNGV. Trimming removed 3 bases from V and 8 bases from J; junction bases left unmatched: 2. The CDR3 has 14 residues. The CDR3 sequence is CASSFASGRDEQFF. As DNA, the CDR3 is TGTGCCAGCAGCTTTGCTAGCGGGAGGGATGAGCAGTTCTTC.

The gene calls are TRBV13 and TRBJ2-1; tentative D call: TRBD1 (7 bases). V dropped 4 bases and J dropped 4 bases, with 20 bases sitting between them. This CDR3 comprises 17 residues. Per germline, CDR1 PRHDT and CDR2 FYEKMQ (reference sequence). CDR3 coding DNA: TGTGCCAGCAGCTCCCTTGGGGGGACAGCCTCATACAATGAGCAGTTCTTC. This encodes CASSSLGGTASYNEQFF.